The 11 T cell receptor beta chains in this list originate from one sample, sequenced in a study of blood T cell repertoires in COVID-19. The data were produced by immunoSEQ multiplex PCR, yet TCRdb's version contains in-frame clones alone and is incomplete. Of about 140,000 clones in the sample, more than 75% are singletons; the top ten hold roughly 2.5%. Sequencing was carried out using peripheral blood. The receptors shown here come from a man between 45 and 60 years old with active COVID-19.

The chain recombines TRBV7-2 with TRBJ2-5; 11 nucleotides line up with TRBD2. The V gene's germline CDR1 is SGHTA and CDR2 FQGNSA. The CDR3 spans 17 residues. With V trimmed by 1 base and J by 5 bases, 9 bases remained unmatched. DNA of the CDR3: TGTGCCAGCAGCTTAGTGTTAGCGGGGGGGAGTAGGGAGACCCAGTACTTC. Amino acid sequence: CASSLVLAGGSRETQYF.

This clone has just a few counts. This chain uses TRBV19 with TRBJ1-5; 9 bases are shared with TRBD1. Germline V gene lookup returns CDR1 LNHDA and CDR2 SQIVND (reference sequence). The CDR3 spans 20 residues. Unmatched junction bases numbered 20, after V lost 7 bases and J lost 1 base. CDR3 sequence: CASTPTEGTGRFGSNQPQHF. The CDR3 nucleotides read TGTGCCAGTACCCCAACGGAGGGGACAGGGAGGTTTGGGAGCAATCAGCCCCAGCATTTT.

The chain carries TRBV2 and TRBJ1-2; D is possibly TRBD1 (5 bases). CDR3 length: 13 residues. Germline V gene data show CDR1 as SNHLY and CDR2 as FYNNEI. V lost 11 bases and J lost 0, with 13 bases in between. CDR3 sequence: CAVRTPTNYGYTF. In DNA form, the CDR3 reads TGTGCCGTTCGGACACCAACTAACTATGGCTACACCTTC.

The rearrangement joins TRBV2 to TRBJ1-2; D is undetermined. This CDR3 spans 13 amino acids. Germline V gene data show CDR1 as SNHLY and CDR2 as FYNNEI. The ends were cut back, 6 bases at V and 6 bases at J, with 14 bases in the middle. The CDR3 loop is CASRASGQNGYTF. The CDR3 DNA follows: TGTGCCAGCAGGGCGTCAGGTCAAAATGGCTACACCTTC. Variable domain in full (rest from reference TRBV2 and TRBJ1-2): EPEVTQTPSHQVTQMGQEVILRCVPISNHLYFYWYRQILGQKVEFLVSFYNNEISEKSEIFDDQFSVERPDGSNFTLKIRSTKLEDSAMYFCASRASGQNGYTFGSGTRLTVV.

The J gene is TRBJ2-1, the V gene TRBV5-1; 11 bases are a match to TRBD2. CDR3 length equals 15 residues. In germline, CDR1 is SGHRS, CDR2 YFSETQ. V lost 3 bases to trimming and J lost 7 bases; unmatched junction nucleotides: 6. The chain's CDR3 is CASSSFSGGGNEQFF. For the CDR3, the DNA is TGCGCCAGCAGCTCATTTAGCGGGGGGGGAAATGAGCAGTTCTTC. Complete variable domain (other parts from reference TRBV5-1 and TRBJ2-1): KAGVTQTPRYLIKTRGQQVTLSCSPISGHRSVSWYQQTPGQGLQFLFEYFSETQRNKGNFPGRFSGRQFSNSRSEMNVSTLELGDSALYLCASSSFSGGGNEQFFGPGTRLTVL.

This clone was found once. The chain carries TRBV5-1 and TRBJ2-3; the match to TRBD2 covers 12 bases. Germline-derived CDR1 and CDR2 are SGHRS and YFSETQ. The CDR3 has 17 amino acids. Germline trimming cut 1 base from V and 0 bases from J; bases unmatched to any gene: 3. In DNA form, the CDR3 reads TGCGCCAGCAGCTTGACTAGCGGGGGGACAAGCACAGATACGCAGTATTTT. Protein product: CASSLTSGGTSTDTQYF.

The V and J genes are TRBV3-1 (or the pseudogene TRBV3-2) and TRBJ2-1; 8 bases align to TRBD2. The ends lost 4 bases at V and 6 bases at J; junction bases unmatched: 8. The CDR3 length is 15 residues. The germline gives CDR1 LGHDT, CDR2 YNNKEL (reference sequence). The DNA of the CDR3 is TGTGCCAGCAGCCGGCTGGGGAGCGGGGGCAATGAGCAGTTCTTC. Its translation: CASSRLGSGGNEQFF.

The chain carries TRBV7-9 and TRBJ2-7; TRBD2 matches at 8 bases. Trimming cost V 8 bases and J 3 bases; bases outside gene matches: 9. The CDR3 has 14 residues. Germline CDR1 SEHNR, CDR2 FQNEAQ (reference sequence). The CDR3 DNA is TGTGCCAGCTCCGTTGCGGGGGGTATCTACGAGCAGTACTTC. This codes for CASSVAGGIYEQYF.

V usage is TRBV23-1 and J usage is TRBJ2-2, with 13 bases identical to TRBD2. Being an ORF, TRBV23-1 has a function that is uncertain. This CDR3 has 17 amino acids. The V gene end was trimmed by 11 bases and the J gene end by 5 bases; junction bases not matched to a gene: 14. DNA for the CDR3: TGCGCCGGTCGCGCCCCTACTAGCGGGGGGGCTACCGGGGAGCTGTTTTTT. Its protein product is CAGRAPTSGGATGELFF.

The V call is TRBV7-9, the J call TRBJ1-1, with D hard to call. The CDR3 has 15 residues. Germline loops: CDR1 SEHNR, CDR2 FQNEAQ (reference sequence). Deletions cut 1 base from V and 0 bases from J, with 9 bases between. DNA of the CDR3: TGTGCCAGCAGCTTAGGGTCAGTCATGAACACTGAAGCTTTCTTT. It specifies CASSLGSVMNTEAFF.

The chain has TRBV25-1 and TRBJ1-5; 7 nucleotides align to TRBD1. Germline V CDR1 and CDR2: MGHDK, SYGVNS. V lost 3 bases and J lost 6; bases outside the gene matches: 5. The CDR3 runs to 14 residues. This CDR3 is CASSETGYRQPQHF. For the CDR3, the DNA is TGTGCCAGCAGTGAGACAGGGTATCGTCAGCCCCAGCATTTT.